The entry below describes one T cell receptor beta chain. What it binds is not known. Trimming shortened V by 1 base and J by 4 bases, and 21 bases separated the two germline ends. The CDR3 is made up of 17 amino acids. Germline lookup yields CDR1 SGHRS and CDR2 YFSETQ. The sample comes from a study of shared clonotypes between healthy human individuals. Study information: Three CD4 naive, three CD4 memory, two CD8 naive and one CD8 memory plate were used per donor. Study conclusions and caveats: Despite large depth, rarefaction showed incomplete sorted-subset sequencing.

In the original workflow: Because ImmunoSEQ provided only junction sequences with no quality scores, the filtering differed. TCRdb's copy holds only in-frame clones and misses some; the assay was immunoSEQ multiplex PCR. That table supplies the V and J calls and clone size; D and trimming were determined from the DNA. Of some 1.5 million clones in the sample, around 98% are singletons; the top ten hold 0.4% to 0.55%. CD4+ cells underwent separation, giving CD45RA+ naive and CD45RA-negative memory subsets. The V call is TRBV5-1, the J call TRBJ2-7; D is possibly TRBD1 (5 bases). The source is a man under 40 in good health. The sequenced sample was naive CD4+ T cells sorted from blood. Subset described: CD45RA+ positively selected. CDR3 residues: CASSLTAPQGLRYEQYF. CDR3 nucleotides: TGCGCCAGCAGCTTGACCGCCCCCCAGGGTCTTAGGTACGAGCAGTACTTC.